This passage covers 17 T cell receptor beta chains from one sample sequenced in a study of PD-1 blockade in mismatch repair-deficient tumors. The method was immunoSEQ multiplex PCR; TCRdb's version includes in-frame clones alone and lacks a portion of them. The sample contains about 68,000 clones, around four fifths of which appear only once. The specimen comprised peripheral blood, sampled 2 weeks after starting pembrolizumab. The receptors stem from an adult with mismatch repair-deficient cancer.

Here the CDR3 DNA reads TGTGCCATCACTTCGGGTGCTGGGGCCAACGTCCTGACTTTC. Amino acid sequence: CAITSGAGANVLTF. The chain is built from TRBV10-3 and TRBJ2-6; no clear D. Germline loops: CDR1 ENHRY, CDR2 SYGVKD. The V end was cut by 7 bases, the J end by 2 bases, with 9 bases between. This CDR3 has 14 amino acids.

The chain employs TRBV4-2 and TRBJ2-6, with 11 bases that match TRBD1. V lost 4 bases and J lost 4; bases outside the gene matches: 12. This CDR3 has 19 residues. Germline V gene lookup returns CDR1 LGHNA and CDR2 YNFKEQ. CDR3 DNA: TGTGCCAGCAGCCTAACCAGCGGGACAGGGGGGGTCGGGGCCAACGTCCTGACTTTC. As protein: CASSLTSGTGGVGANVLTF.

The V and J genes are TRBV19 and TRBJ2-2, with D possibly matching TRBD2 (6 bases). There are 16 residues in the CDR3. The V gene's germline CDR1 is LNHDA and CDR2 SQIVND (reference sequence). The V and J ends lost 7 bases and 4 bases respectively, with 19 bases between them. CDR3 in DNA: TGTGCCAGTACCCCCCTGACGGGAGCGTTCACCGGGGAGCTGTTTTTT. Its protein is CASTPLTGAFTGELFF.

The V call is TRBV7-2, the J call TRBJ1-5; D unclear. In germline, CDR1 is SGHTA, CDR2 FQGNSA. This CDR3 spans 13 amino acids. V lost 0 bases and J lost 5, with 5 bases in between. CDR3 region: CASSLAGDQPQHF. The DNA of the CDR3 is TGTGCCAGCAGCTTAGCGGGCGATCAGCCCCAGCATTTT. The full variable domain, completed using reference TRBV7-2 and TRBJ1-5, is GAGVSQSPSNKVTEKGKDVELRCDPISGHTALYWYRQSLGQGLEFLIYFQGNSAPDKSGLPSDRFSAERTGGSVSTLTIQRTQQEDSAVYLCASSLAGDQPQHFGDGTRLSIL.

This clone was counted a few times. CDR3 sequence (DNA): TGTGCCAGCAGCCCCGGACAGGGAAATGGGCCCCAGCATTTT. The encoded protein is CASSPGQGNGPQHF. The chain links TRBV7-9 to TRBJ1-5; 8 bases are a match to TRBD1. After removal of 5 bases from V and 9 bases from J, the junction contained 9 bases not matched to a gene. This CDR3 has 14 residues. CDR1 is SEHNR, CDR2 FQNEAQ, per germline (reference sequence). The full variable domain, in which reference TRBV7-9 and TRBJ1-5 provide the parts outside the CDR3, is DTGVSQNPRHKITKRGQNVTFRCDPISEHNRLYWYRQTLGQGPEFLTYFQNEAQLEKSRLLSDRFSAERPKGSFSTLEIQRTEQGDSAMYLCASSPGQGNGPQHFGDGTRLSIL.

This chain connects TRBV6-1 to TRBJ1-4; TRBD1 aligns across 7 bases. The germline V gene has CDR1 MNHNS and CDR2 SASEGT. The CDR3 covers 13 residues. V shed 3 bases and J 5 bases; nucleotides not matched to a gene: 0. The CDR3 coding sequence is TGTGCCAGCAGTGAGGGACAGAATGAAAAACTGTTTTTT. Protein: CASSEGQNEKLFF.

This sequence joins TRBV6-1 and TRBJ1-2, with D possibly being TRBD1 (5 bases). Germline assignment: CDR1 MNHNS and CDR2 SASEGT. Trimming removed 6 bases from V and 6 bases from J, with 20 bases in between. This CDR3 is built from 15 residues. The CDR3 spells CASRAQGDGLDGYTF. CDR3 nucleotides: TGTGCCAGCAGAGCTCAAGGGGATGGCCTCGATGGCTACACCTTC.

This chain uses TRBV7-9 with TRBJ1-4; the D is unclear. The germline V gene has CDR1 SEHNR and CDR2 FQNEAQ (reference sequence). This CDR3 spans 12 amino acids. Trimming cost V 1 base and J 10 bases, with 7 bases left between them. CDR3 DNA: TGTGCCAGCAGCTTAGACCCCCCAAAACTGTTTTTT. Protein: CASSLDPPKLFF.

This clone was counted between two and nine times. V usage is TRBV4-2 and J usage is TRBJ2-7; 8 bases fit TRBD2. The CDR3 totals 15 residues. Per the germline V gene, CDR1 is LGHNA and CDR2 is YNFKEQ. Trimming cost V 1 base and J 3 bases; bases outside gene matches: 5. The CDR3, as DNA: TGTGCCAGCAGCCAAGGGCGAGCGGGAGACTACGAGCAGTACTTC. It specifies CASSQGRAGDYEQYF.

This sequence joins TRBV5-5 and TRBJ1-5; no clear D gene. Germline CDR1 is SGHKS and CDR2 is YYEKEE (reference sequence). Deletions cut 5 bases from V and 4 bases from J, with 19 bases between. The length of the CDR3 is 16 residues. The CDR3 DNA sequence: TGTGCCAGCAGACGTCCACAGAGCGGAGCTAATCAGCCCCAGCATTTT. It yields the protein CASRRPQSGANQPQHF.

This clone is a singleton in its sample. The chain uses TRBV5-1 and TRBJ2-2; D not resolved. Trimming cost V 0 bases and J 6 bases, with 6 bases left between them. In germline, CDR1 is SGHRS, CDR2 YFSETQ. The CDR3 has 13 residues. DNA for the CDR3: TGCGCCAGCAGCTTGGATGCACCCGGGGAGCTGTTTTTT. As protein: CASSLDAPGELFF.

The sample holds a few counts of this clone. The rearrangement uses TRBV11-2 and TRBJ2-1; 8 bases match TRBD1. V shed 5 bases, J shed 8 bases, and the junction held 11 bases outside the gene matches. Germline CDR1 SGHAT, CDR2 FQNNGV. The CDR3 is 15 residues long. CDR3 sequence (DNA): TGTGCCAGCAGCCCAGGACAGGGCTGGGGATATGAGCAGTTCTTC. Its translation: CASSPGQGWGYEQFF.

In nucleotides, the CDR3 is TGTGCCAGCGGGAACAATCAGCCCCAGCATTTT. Protein product: CASGNNQPQHF. The chain has TRBV6-6 and TRBJ1-5; D remains ambiguous. Trimming pared 8 bases from V and 3 bases from J, leaving 5 bases between. Per the germline V gene, CDR1 is MNHNY and CDR2 is SVGAGI (reference sequence). This CDR3 contains 11 residues.

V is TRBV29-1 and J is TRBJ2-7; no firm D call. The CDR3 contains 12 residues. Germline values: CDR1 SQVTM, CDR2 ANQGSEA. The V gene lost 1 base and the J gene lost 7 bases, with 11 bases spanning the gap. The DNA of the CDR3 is TGCAGCGTTGAAGGGCCCCGATGGGAGCAGTACTTC. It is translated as CSVEGPRWEQYF.

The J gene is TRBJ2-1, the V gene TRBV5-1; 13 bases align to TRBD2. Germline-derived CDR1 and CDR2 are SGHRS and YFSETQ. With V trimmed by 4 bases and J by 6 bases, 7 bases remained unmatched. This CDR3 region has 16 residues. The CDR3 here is CASSPTSGRAVNEQFF. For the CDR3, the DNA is TGCGCCAGCAGCCCCACTAGCGGGAGGGCCGTCAATGAGCAGTTCTTC.

In DNA form, the CDR3 reads TGTGCCAGCAGCGTAGGAGGGACAGATACGCAGTATTTT. This encodes CASSVGGTDTQYF. The rearrangement uses TRBV9 and TRBJ2-3; D is perhaps TRBD2 (5 bases). The CDR3 is 13 residues long. CDR1 SGDLS and CDR2 YYNGEE come from the germline V gene. Trimming pared 0 bases from V and 3 bases from J, leaving 5 bases between.

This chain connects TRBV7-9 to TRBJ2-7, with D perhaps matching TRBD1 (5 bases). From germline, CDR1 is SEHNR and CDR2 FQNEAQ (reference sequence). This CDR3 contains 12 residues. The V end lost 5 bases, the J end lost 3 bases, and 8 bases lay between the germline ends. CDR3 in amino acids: CASSATGYEQYF. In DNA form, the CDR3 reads TGTGCCAGCAGCGCTACAGGCTACGAGCAGTACTTC. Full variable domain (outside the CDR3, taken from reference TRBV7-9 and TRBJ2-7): DTGVSQNPRHKITKRGQNVTFRCDPISEHNRLYWYRQTLGQGPEFLTYFQNEAQLEKSRLLSDRFSAERPKGSFSTLEIQRTEQGDSAMYLCASSATGYEQYFGPGTRLTVT.